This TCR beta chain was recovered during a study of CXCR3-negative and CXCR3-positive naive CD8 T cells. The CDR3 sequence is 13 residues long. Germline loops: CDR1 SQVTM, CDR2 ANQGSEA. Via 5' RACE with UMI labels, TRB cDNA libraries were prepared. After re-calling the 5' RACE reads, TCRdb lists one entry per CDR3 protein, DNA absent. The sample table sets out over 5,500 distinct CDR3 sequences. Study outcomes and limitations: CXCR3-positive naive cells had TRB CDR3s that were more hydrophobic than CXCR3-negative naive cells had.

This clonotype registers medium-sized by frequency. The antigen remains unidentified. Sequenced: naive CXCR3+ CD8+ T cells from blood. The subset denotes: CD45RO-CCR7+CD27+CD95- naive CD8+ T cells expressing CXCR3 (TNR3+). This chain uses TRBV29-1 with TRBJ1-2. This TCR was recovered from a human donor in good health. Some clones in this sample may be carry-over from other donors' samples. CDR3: CSDESGEDYGYTF. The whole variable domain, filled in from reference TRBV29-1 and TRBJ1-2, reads SAVISQKPSRDICQRGTSLTIQCQVDSQVTMMFWYRQQPGQSLTLIATANQGSEATYESGFVIDKFPISRPNLTFSTLTVSNMSPEDSSIYLCSDESGEDYGYTFGSGTRLTVV.